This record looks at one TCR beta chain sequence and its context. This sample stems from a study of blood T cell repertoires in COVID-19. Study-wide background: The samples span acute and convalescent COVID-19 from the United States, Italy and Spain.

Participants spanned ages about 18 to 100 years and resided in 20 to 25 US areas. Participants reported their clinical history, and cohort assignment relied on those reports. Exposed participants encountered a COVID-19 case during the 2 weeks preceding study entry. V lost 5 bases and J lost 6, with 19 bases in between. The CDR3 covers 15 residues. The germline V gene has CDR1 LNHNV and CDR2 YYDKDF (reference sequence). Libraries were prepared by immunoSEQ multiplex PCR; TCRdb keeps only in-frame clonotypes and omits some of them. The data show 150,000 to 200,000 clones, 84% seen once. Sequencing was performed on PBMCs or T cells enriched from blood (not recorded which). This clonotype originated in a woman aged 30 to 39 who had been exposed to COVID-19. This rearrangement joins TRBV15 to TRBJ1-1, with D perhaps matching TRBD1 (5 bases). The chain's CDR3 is CATSGQQGVDAEAFF. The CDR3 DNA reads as TGTGCCACCAGCGGTCAGCAGGGTGTGGACGCTGAAGCTTTCTTT.